Shown below are 16 T cell receptor beta chains from a single sample sequenced in a study of blood T cell repertoires in COVID-19. Sequencing used immunoSEQ multiplex PCR; TCRdb keeps in-frame clones, though not all of them. The repertoire holds a few hundred thousand clones, with more than 85% as singletons. Sequencing input: PBMCs or T cells enriched from blood (not recorded which). These receptors were obtained from a young woman who had recovered from COVID-19.

The V gene is TRBV6-5, the J gene TRBJ2-7; 8 positions agree with TRBD1. J gave up 3 bases and V 4 bases, and 8 bases lay outside the gene matches. Germline V gene lookup returns CDR1 MNHEY and CDR2 SVGAGI. The CDR3 totals 15 residues. In DNA form, the CDR3 reads TGTGCCAGCAGTTTCCAGGGGGCCTTAGTCTACGAGCAGTACTTC. Translated: CASSFQGALVYEQYF.

The chain is built from TRBV28 and TRBJ1-4; D is unresolved. Germline-derived CDR1 and CDR2 are MDHEN and SYDVKM. This CDR3 is built from 12 residues. Between the trimmed V and J ends, which lost 6 bases and 7 bases, there was a span of 9 bases. CDR3 region: CASSPLSEKLFF. CDR3 in DNA: TGTGCCAGCAGCCCCTTGAGTGAAAAACTGTTTTTT.

The CDR3 spells CASSLEGRNTEAFF. The CDR3 nucleotides read TGTGCCAGCAGCTTAGAGGGGAGGAACACTGAAGCTTTCTTT. The V and J genes are TRBV11-2 and TRBJ1-1; no clear D gene. This CDR3 comprises 14 residues. Germline V CDR1 and CDR2: SGHAT, FQNNGV. Trimming took off 0 bases at V and 1 base at J, with 6 bases between the two ends.

The genes are TRBV19 and TRBJ1-6; 8 bases match TRBD1. The CDR3 has 15 residues. CDR1 and CDR2 (germline): LNHDA, SQIVND (reference sequence). V lost 5 bases and J lost 9; bases outside the gene matches: 9. CDR3 in amino acids: CASSPWDRMGSPLHF. In DNA, the CDR3 is TGTGCCAGTAGTCCCTGGGACAGGATGGGTTCACCCCTCCACTTT.

This chain joins TRBV10-3 and TRBJ2-2; D gene uncertain. Trimming took off 4 bases at V and 6 bases at J, with 6 bases between the two ends. Germline V CDR1 and CDR2: ENHRY, SYGVKD. The CDR3 loop spans 12 amino acids. In DNA, the CDR3 is TGTGCCATCAGTGGCCTAGCCGGGGAGCTGTTTTTT. It yields the protein CAISGLAGELFF.

This clone was observed a single time. This chain uses TRBV19 with TRBJ1-6; 12 positions match TRBD1. This CDR3 region has 16 residues. Germline-derived CDR1 and CDR2 are LNHDA and SQIVND (reference sequence). V lost 4 bases and J lost 8; bases outside the gene matches: 6. This chain's CDR3 is CASSNTGTGGDSPLHF. CDR3 DNA sequence: TGTGCCAGTAGTAACACCGGGACAGGGGGCGATTCACCCCTCCACTTT.

V gene TRBV7-9 combines with J gene TRBJ1-1; 8 bases map to TRBD1. With 0 bases clipped from V and 7 bases from J, the junction kept 4 bases outside the gene matches. The CDR3 totals 14 residues. From germline, CDR1 is SEHNR and CDR2 FQNEAQ (reference sequence). CDR3 amino acids: CASSLAQGAREAFF. The CDR3 DNA reads as TGTGCCAGCAGCTTAGCGCAGGGGGCGCGTGAAGCTTTCTTT.

The chain has TRBV28 and TRBJ2-1; possibly TRBD1 for D (6 bases). V was cut by 5 bases and J by 9 bases, with 17 bases left in between. The CDR3 is 14 amino acids. Germline CDR1 MDHEN, CDR2 SYDVKM. CDR3 nucleotides: TGTGCCAGCAGTCTAAACAGCCTAGGGGGTGAGCAGTTCTTC. Amino acid sequence: CASSLNSLGGEQFF.

The J gene is TRBJ1-6, the V gene TRBV10-1, with D uncertain. There are 15 residues in the CDR3. CDR1 WNHNN and CDR2 SYGVQD come from the germline V gene (reference sequence). Deletions cut 4 bases from V and 8 bases from J, with 15 bases between. This CDR3 is CASSGEVSKDSPLHF. In nucleotides, the CDR3 is TGCGCCAGCAGTGGAGAGGTCTCCAAGGATTCACCCCTCCACTTT.

J is TRBJ1-2 and V is TRBV13; D is possibly TRBD1 (6 bases). Trimming pared 5 bases from V and 4 bases from J, leaving 14 bases between. From germline, CDR1 is PRHDT and CDR2 FYEKMQ (reference sequence). This CDR3 contains 14 residues. The chain's CDR3 is CASSRPAGAYGYTF. The CDR3 nucleotides are TGTGCCAGCAGCCGACCGGCAGGGGCCTATGGCTACACCTTC.

The rearrangement uses TRBV11-2 and TRBJ1-1; D perhaps matches TRBD1 (6 bases). In germline, CDR1 is SGHAT, CDR2 FQNNGV. Trimming shortened V by 5 bases and J by 0 bases, and 10 bases separated the two germline ends. This CDR3 has 14 amino acids. The CDR3 region has the DNA TGTGCCAGCAGCCTAGGGGGGGTGAACACTGAAGCTTTCTTT. It is translated as CASSLGGVNTEAFF.

The V gene is TRBV19, the J gene TRBJ2-3, with TRBD1 matching 9 bases. The junction had 6 bases not matched to a gene; V was cut back by 7 bases and J by 4 bases. The CDR3 consists of 14 residues. Germline V lookup: CDR1 LNHDA, CDR2 SQIVND (reference sequence). CDR3 in DNA: TGTGCCAGTACAACGGGACAGGGTGCAGATACGCAGTATTTT. Translated: CASTTGQGADTQYF.

This clone was detected once. CDR3 amino acids: CASSLNQGTPLRGGELFF. DNA for the CDR3: TGTGCCAGCAGCTTAAACCAGGGGACCCCGTTACGGGGCGGGGAGCTGTTTTTT. The chain couples TRBV7-9 to TRBJ2-2; the D gene is possibly TRBD1 (6 bases). Germline CDR1 reads SEHNR; CDR2 reads FQNEAQ (reference sequence). V lost 2 bases to trimming and J lost 7 bases, with 23 bases between them. The CDR3 runs 18 residues.

The chain is built from TRBV27 and TRBJ1-2, with D possibly TRBD1 on 5 matching bases. Germline values: CDR1 MNHEY, CDR2 SMNVEV (reference sequence). Trimming took off 3 bases at V and 6 bases at J, with 8 bases between the two ends. The CDR3 length is 12 residues. CDR3 nucleotides: TGTGCCAGCAGTTTCGGGGGGAATGGCTACACCTTC. Protein product: CASSFGGNGYTF.

The V and J genes are TRBV3-1 (or the pseudogene TRBV3-2) and TRBJ1-3, with D maybe TRBD1 (5 bases). CDR3 size: 12 residues. CDR1 and CDR2 (germline): LGHDT, YNNKEL (reference sequence). The germline V and J ends were trimmed by 5 bases and 6 bases, with 8 bases remaining between them. CDR3: CASSAGVNTIYF. The CDR3 nucleotides read TGTGCCAGCAGCGCGGGGGTAAACACCATATATTTT.

This rearrangement joins TRBV10-3 to TRBJ2-2; weak D call: TRBD1 (6 bases). The germline CDR1 and CDR2 sequences are ENHRY and SYGVKD. The CDR3 totals 14 residues. Trimming stripped 2 bases from V and 8 bases from J, with 12 bases between. The chain's CDR3 is CAISEGSGVGELFF. Written as DNA, the CDR3 is TGTGCCATCAGTGAGGGCTCAGGGGTAGGGGAGCTGTTTTTT.